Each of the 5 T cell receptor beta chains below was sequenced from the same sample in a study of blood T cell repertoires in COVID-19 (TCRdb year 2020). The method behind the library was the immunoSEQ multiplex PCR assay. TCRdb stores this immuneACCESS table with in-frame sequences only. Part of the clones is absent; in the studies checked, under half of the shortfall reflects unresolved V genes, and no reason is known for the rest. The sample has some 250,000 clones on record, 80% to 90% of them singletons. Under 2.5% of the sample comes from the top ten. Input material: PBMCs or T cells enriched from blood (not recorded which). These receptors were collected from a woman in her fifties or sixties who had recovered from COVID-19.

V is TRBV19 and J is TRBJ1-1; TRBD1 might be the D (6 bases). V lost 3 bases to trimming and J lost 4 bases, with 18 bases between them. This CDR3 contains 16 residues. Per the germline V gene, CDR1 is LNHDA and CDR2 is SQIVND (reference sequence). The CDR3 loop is CASSIRPTGRSTEAFF. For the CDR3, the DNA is TGTGCCAGTAGTATCCGTCCTACAGGGCGCTCCACTGAAGCTTTCTTT.

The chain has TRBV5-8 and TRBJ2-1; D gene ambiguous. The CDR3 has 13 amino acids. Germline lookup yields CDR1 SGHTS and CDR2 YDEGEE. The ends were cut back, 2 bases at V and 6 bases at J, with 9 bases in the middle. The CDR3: CASSFTGFNEQFF. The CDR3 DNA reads TGTGCCAGCAGCTTCACCGGTTTCAATGAGCAGTTCTTC.

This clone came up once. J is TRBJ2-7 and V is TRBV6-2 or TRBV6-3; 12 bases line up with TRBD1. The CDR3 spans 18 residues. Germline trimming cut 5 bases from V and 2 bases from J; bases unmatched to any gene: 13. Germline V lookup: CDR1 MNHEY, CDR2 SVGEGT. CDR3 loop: CASSRRPGQGADAYEQYF. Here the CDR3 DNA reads TGTGCCAGCAGTCGGCGGCCGGGACAGGGGGCGGATGCCTACGAGCAGTACTTC.

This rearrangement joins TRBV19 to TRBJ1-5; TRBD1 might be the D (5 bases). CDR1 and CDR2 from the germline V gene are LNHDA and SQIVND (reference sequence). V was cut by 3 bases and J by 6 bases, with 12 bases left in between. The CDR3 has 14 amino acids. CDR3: CASSMLRGSQPQHF. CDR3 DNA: TGTGCCAGTAGTATGCTTAGGGGCAGTCAGCCCCAGCATTTT.

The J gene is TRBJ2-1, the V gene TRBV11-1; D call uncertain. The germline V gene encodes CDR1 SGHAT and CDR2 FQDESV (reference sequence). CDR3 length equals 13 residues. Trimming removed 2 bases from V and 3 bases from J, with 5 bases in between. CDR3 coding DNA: TGTGCCAGCAGCTTAACAAACTACAATGAGCAGTTCTTC. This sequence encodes CASSLTNYNEQFF. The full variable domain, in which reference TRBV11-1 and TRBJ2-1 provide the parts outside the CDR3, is EAEVAQSPRYKITEKSQAVAFWCDPISGHATLYWYRQILGQGPELLVQFQDESVVDDSQLPKDRFSAERLKGVDSTLKIQPAELGDSAMYLCASSLTNYNEQFFGPGTRLTVL.